The sequence of this TCR beta chain was determined in a study of human T cells and chemical hapten exposure. CDR3 length: 16 amino acids. Trimming at V came to 5 bases and at J to 5 bases, leaving 8 bases not matched to a gene. Germline V lookup: CDR1 SQVTM, CDR2 ANQGSEA. TCRdb analysed the RACE reads with MiXCR anew, one entry per CDR3 protein. Of 99,000 or so distinct CDR3 sequences listed, less than 45% are singletons. This sample's time point: patch test 3, about 24 weeks after DPC sensitization. Noted treatment: therapeutic diphenylcyclopropenone sensitization with weekly scalp DPC. The chain carries TRBV29-1 and TRBJ2-1; 14 bases agree with TRBD2. The TCR was taken from a man aged 40-49 years with alopecia areata. Some clones in this sample may be carry-over from other donors' samples. The sample consisted of whole blood, taken in connection with sensitization to the hapten diphenylcyclopropenone (DPC). The CDR3 reads CSVRLTGLAGDNEQFF. The CDR3 DNA reads as TGCAGCGTTAGACTCACGGGACTAGCGGGGGACAATGAGCAGTTCTTC.